Sequencing of this TCR beta chain was carried out in a study of blood T cell repertoires in COVID-19. The CDR3 is made up of 18 amino acids. Germline-derived CDR1 and CDR2 are SGHTA and FQGTGA. V gave up 5 bases and J gave up 7 bases; unmatched junction bases: 16. Measured with immunoSEQ multiplex PCR; TCRdb has only the in-frame clones, and not every one. The sample lists some 50,000 clones; 80% to 90% were seen once. The receptor was derived from a human donor in a cohort sampled during active COVID-19. The donor label of this sample is uncertain. The chain joins TRBV7-3 to TRBJ2-2; 10 bases fit TRBD1. Sample: peripheral blood. The DNA for the CDR3 is TGTGCCAGCAGCCCCGGGACAGGGGCTACCCTCACCGTCGGGGAGCTGTTTTTT. Protein product: CASSPGTGATLTVGELFF.